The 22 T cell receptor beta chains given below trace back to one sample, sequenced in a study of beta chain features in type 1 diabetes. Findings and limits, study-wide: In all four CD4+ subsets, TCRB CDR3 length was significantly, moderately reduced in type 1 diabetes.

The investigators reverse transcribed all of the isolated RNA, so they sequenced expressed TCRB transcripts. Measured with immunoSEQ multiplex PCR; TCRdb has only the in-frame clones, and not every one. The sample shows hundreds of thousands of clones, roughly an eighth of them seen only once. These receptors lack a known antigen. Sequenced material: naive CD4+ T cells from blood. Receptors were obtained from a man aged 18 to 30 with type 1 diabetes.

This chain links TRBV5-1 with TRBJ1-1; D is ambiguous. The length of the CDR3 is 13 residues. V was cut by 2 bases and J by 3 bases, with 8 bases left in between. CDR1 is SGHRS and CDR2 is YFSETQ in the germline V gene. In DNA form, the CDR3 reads TGCGCCAGCAGCTTCGAAGGGTACACTGAAGCTTTCTTT. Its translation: CASSFEGYTEAFF.

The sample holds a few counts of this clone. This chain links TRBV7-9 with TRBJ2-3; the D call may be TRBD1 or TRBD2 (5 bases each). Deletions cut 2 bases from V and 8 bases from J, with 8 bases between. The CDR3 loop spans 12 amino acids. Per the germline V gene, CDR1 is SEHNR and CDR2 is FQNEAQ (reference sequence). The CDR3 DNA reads TGTGCCAGCAGCTTAAGTGGGGGTACGCAGTATTTT. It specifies CASSLSGGTQYF.

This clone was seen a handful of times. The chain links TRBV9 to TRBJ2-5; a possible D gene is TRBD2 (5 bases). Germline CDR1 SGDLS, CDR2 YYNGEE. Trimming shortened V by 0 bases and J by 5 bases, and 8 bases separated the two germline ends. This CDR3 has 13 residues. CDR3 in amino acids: CASSVVGVETQYF. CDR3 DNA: TGTGCCAGCAGCGTAGTCGGGGTCGAGACCCAGTACTTC.

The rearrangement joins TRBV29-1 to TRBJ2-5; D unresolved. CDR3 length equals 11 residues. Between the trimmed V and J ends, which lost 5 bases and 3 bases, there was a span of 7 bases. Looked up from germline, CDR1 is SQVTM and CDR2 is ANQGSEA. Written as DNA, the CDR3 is TGCAGCGTTCAGCCGAAAGAGACCCAGTACTTC. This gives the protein CSVQPKETQYF.

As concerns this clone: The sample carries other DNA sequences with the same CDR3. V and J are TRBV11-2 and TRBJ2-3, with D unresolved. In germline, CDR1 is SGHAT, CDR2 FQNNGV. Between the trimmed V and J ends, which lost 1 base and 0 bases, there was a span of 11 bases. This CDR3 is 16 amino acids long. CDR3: CASSLVVSSSTDTQYF. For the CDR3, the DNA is TGTGCCAGCAGCTTAGTTGTCAGCTCTAGCACAGATACGCAGTATTTT.

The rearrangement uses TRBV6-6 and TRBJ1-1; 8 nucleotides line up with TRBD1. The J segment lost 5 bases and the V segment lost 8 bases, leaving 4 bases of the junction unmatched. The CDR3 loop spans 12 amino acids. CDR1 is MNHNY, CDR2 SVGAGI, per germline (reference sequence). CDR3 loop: CASGRQGTEAFF. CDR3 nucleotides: TGTGCCAGCGGGAGACAGGGGACTGAAGCTTTCTTT.

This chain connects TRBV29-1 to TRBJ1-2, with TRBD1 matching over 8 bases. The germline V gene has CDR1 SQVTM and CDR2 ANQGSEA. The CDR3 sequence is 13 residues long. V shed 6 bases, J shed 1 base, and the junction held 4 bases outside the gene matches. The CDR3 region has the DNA TGCAGCGTCGGGACAGGCCATAACTATGGCTACACCTTC. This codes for CSVGTGHNYGYTF.

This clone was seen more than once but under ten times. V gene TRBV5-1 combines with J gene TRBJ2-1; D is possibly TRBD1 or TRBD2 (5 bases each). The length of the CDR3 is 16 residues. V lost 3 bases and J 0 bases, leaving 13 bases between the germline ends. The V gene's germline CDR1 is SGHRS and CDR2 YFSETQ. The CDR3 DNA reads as TGCGCCAGCAGCTCGGGACGGACGAGCTCCTACAATGAGCAGTTCTTC. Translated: CASSSGRTSSYNEQFF. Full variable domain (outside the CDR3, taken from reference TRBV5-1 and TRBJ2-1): KAGVTQTPRYLIKTRGQQVTLSCSPISGHRSVSWYQQTPGQGLQFLFEYFSETQRNKGNFPGRFSGRQFSNSRSEMNVSTLELGDSALYLCASSSGRTSSYNEQFFGPGTRLTVL.

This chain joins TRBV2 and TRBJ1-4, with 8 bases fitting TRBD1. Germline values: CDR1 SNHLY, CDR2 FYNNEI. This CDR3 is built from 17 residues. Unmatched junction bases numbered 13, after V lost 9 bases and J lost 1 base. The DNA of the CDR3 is TGTGCCAGTTCGGACAGGGATGTTTTGCAAACTAATGAAAAACTGTTTTTT. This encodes CASSDRDVLQTNEKLFF.

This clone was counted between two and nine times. CDR3 in DNA: TGTGCCAGCAGCTTATCACTATGGGGCGCAAATGGCTACACCTTC. Protein: CASSLSLWGANGYTF. The genes are TRBV13 and TRBJ1-2; TRBD1 is a possible D gene (5 bases). With 2 bases removed from V and 6 bases from J, the gap between germline ends came to 16 bases. This CDR3 has 15 residues. From germline, CDR1 is PRHDT and CDR2 FYEKMQ (reference sequence).

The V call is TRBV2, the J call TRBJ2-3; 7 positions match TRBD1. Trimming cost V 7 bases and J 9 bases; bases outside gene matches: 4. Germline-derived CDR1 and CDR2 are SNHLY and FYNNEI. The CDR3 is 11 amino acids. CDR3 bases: TGTGCCAGCATGGGACAGTCAACGCAGTATTTT. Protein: CASMGQSTQYF.

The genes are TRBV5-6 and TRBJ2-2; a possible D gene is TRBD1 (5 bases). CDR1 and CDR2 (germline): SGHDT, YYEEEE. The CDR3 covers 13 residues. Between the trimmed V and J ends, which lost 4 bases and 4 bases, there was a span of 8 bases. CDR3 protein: CASSPGFTGELFF. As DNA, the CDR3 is TGTGCCAGCAGCCCAGGGTTCACCGGGGAGCTGTTTTTT.

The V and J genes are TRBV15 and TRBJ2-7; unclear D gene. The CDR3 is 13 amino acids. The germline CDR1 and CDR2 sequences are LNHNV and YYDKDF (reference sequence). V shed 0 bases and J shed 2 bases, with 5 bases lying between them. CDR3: CATSRDRPYEQYF. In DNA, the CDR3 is TGTGCCACCAGCAGAGATCGCCCCTACGAGCAGTACTTC.

For the CDR3, the DNA is TGCAGTGCTAGAGCGAGAGCTGAAGCTTTCTTT. Translation gives CSARARAEAFF. This chain links TRBV20-1 with TRBJ1-1; D ambiguous. The CDR3 loop spans 11 amino acids. Germline CDR1 and CDR2: DFQATT and SNEGSKA (reference sequence). The V gene lost 1 base and the J gene lost 6 bases, with 6 bases spanning the gap.

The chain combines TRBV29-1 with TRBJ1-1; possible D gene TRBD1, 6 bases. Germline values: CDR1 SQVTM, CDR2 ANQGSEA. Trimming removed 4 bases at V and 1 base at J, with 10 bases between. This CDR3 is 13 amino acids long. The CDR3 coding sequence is TGCAGCGTTGTATTGACAGGGAACACTGAAGCTTTCTTT. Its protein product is CSVVLTGNTEAFF.

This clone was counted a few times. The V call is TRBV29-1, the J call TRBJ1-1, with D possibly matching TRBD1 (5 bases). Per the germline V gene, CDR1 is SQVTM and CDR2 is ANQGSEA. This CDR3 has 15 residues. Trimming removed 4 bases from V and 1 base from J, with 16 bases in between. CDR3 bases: TGCAGCGTTGCGGTCAGGGCAAAAGAGAACACTGAAGCTTTCTTT. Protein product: CSVAVRAKENTEAFF.

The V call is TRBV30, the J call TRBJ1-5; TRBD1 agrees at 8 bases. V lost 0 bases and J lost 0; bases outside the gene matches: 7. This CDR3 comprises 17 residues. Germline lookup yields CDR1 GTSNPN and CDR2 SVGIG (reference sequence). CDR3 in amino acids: CAWSVGWGQDSNQPQHF. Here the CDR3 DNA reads TGTGCCTGGAGTGTAGGGTGGGGACAGGATAGCAATCAGCCCCAGCATTTT.

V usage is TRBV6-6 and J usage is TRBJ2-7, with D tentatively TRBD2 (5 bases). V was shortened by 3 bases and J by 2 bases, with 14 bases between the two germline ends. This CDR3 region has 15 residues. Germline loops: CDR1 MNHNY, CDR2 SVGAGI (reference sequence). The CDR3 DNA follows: TGTGCCAGCAGTTATGAGACGGGGAGTACCTACGAGCAGTACTTC. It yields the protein CASSYETGSTYEQYF.

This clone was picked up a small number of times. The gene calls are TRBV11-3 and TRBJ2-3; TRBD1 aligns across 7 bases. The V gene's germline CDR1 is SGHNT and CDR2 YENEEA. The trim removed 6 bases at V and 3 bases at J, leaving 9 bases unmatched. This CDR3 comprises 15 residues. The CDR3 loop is CASSPPGGKTDTQYF. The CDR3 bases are TGTGCCAGCAGTCCTCCAGGGGGTAAAACAGATACGCAGTATTTT.

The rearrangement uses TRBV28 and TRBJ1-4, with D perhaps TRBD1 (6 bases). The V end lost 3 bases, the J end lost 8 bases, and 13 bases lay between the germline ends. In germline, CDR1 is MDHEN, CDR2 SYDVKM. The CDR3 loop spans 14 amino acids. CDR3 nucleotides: TGTGCCAGCAGTTTTTACAGGGTCGAAGAAAAACTGTTTTTT. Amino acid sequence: CASSFYRVEEKLFF.

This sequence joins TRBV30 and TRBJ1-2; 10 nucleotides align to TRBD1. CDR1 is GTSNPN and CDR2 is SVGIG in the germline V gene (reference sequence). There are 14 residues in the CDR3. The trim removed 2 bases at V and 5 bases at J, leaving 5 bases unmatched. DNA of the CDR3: TGTGCCTGGAGTCCGGCGGACAGGGGGTATGGCTACACCTTC. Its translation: CAWSPADRGYGYTF.

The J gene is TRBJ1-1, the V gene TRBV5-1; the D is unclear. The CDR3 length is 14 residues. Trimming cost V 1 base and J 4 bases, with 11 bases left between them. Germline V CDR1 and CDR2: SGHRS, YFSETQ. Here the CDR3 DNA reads TGCGCCAGCAGCTTGACAGAGGGCCGCACTGAAGCTTTCTTT. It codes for CASSLTEGRTEAFF.